This TCR beta chain was identified during a study of blood T cell repertoires in COVID-19. This CDR3 spans 12 amino acids. CDR1 is SGHVS and CDR2 is FQNEAQ in the germline V gene. V was clipped by 5 bases and J by 11 bases; unmatched bases: 6. Libraries were prepared by immunoSEQ multiplex PCR; TCRdb keeps only in-frame clonotypes and omits some of them. The repertoire has under 150,000 clones, 80% to 90% of them found once; the top ten carry roughly 4%. The V and J genes are TRBV7-8 and TRBJ1-1, with 9 bases fitting TRBD1. The sample was peripheral blood. This receptor was obtained from a middle-aged woman with acute or convalescent COVID-19. The chain's CDR3 is CASSQDRGSAFF. The CDR3 DNA reads TGTGCCAGCAGCCAGGACAGGGGTTCGGCTTTCTTT.